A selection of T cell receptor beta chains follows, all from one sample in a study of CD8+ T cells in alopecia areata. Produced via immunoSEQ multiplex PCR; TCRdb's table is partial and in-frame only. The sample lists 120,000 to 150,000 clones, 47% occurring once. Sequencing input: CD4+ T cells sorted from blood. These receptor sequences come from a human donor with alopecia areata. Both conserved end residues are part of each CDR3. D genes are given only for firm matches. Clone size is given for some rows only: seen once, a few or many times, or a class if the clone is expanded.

CDR3aa: CSVDGGGSVNTEAFF
CDR3nt: TGCAGCGTTGATGGTGGGGGCAGCGTGAACACTGAAGCTTTCTTT
v_gene: TRBV29-1
d_gene: -
abundance: -
j_gene: TRBJ1-1

CDR3aa: CALAGGLWDEQFF
CDR3nt: TGTGCCTTAGCGGGAGGCCTCTGGGATGAGCAGTTCTTC
v_gene: TRBV30
d_gene: TRBD2
abundance: -
j_gene: TRBJ2-1

CDR3aa: CASSSLPGQNTDTQYF
CDR3nt: TGTGCCAGCAGCTCCCTTCCTGGACAGAACACAGATACGCAGTATTTT
v_gene: TRBV14
d_gene: -
abundance: few
j_gene: TRBJ2-3

CDR3aa: CSVARTPSNTEAFF
CDR3nt: TGCAGCGTTGCCCGGACACCTTCGAACACTGAAGCTTTCTTT
v_gene: TRBV29-1
d_gene: -
abundance: -
j_gene: TRBJ1-1

CDR3aa: CAWSQGRGTDTQYF
CDR3nt: TGTGCCTGGAGTCAGGGGAGAGGCACAGATACGCAGTATTTT
v_gene: TRBV30
d_gene: -
abundance: -
j_gene: TRBJ2-3

CDR3aa: CASSPTSGTTYEQYF
CDR3nt: TGTGCCAGCAGCCCCACTAGCGGGACAACCTACGAGCAGTACTTC
v_gene: TRBV7-6
d_gene: TRBD2
abundance: -
j_gene: TRBJ2-7

CDR3aa: CASSYDRGGTEAFF
CDR3nt: TGTGCCAGCAGTTATGACCGGGGGGGCACTGAAGCTTTCTTT
v_gene: TRBV6-5
d_gene: -
abundance: -
j_gene: TRBJ1-1

CDR3aa: CSALTGFTEAFF
CDR3nt: TGCAGCGCCCTAACAGGGTTCACTGAAGCTTTCTTT
v_gene: TRBV29-1
d_gene: -
abundance: -
j_gene: TRBJ1-1

CDR3aa: CSVKQGAPTGELFF
CDR3nt: TGCAGCGTCAAACAGGGGGCGCCCACCGGGGAGCTGTTTTTT
v_gene: TRBV29-1
d_gene: TRBD1
abundance: -
j_gene: TRBJ2-2

CDR3aa: CASSEAANRIYGYTF
CDR3nt: TGTGCCAGCAGTGAAGCGGCCAACAGAATCTATGGCTACACCTTC
v_gene: TRBV2
d_gene: -
abundance: -
j_gene: TRBJ1-2

CDR3aa: CAWSPGPTGNTIYF
CDR3nt: TGTGCCTGGAGTCCCGGGCCAACTGGAAACACCATATATTTT
v_gene: TRBV30
d_gene: -
abundance: -
j_gene: TRBJ1-3

CDR3aa: CASSLPVGGGEQFF
CDR3nt: TGTGCCAGCAGCCTACCGGTCGGGGGAGGTGAGCAGTTCTTC
v_gene: TRBV7-9
d_gene: -
abundance: few
j_gene: TRBJ2-1

CDR3aa: CASGNYEQYF
CDR3nt: TGTGCCAGCGGGAACTACGAGCAGTACTTC
v_gene: TRBV2
d_gene: -
abundance: -
j_gene: TRBJ2-7

CDR3aa: CASSRTGGVYEQYF
CDR3nt: TGTGCCAGCAGCCGGACAGGGGGCGTCTACGAGCAGTACTTC
v_gene: TRBV11-2
d_gene: TRBD1
abundance: few
j_gene: TRBJ2-7

CDR3aa: CASSFWNSGTDTQYF
CDR3nt: TGCGCCAGCAGCTTCTGGAATAGTGGAACAGATACGCAGTATTTT
v_gene: TRBV5-1
d_gene: -
abundance: -
j_gene: TRBJ2-3

CDR3aa: CSVGGTSGQTQYF
CDR3nt: TGCAGCGTTGGTGGGACTAGCGGGCAAACGCAGTATTTT
v_gene: TRBV29-1
d_gene: TRBD2
abundance: -
j_gene: TRBJ2-3

CDR3aa: CASSSGTQPYEQYF
CDR3nt: TGCGCCAGCAGCTCCGGGACGCAACCCTACGAGCAGTACTTC
v_gene: TRBV4-1
d_gene: -
abundance: -
j_gene: TRBJ2-7

CDR3aa: CASSTTPVAHEQYF
CDR3nt: TGTGCCAGTAGTACAACGCCAGTTGCCCACGAGCAGTACTTC
v_gene: TRBV19
d_gene: -
abundance: few
j_gene: TRBJ2-7

CDR3aa: CSVQGTYEQYF
CDR3nt: TGCAGCGTTCAGGGGACCTACGAGCAGTACTTC
v_gene: TRBV29-1
d_gene: -
abundance: -
j_gene: TRBJ2-7

CDR3aa: CASSGPGIKQYF
CDR3nt: TGTGCCAGCAGCGGTCCAGGGATAAAGCAGTACTTC
v_gene: TRBV9
d_gene: -
abundance: -
j_gene: TRBJ2-7

CDR3aa: CASSVAGRAFEQFF
CDR3nt: TGTGCCAGCAGCGTAGCCGGGAGGGCCTTTGAGCAGTTCTTC
v_gene: TRBV9
d_gene: TRBD2
abundance: -
j_gene: TRBJ2-1

CDR3aa: CASSQDTSVGLDTQYF
CDR3nt: TGCGCCAGCAGCCAAGACACTAGCGTCGGATTAGATACGCAGTATTTT
v_gene: TRBV4-1
d_gene: TRBD2
abundance: -
j_gene: TRBJ2-3

CDR3aa: CASSRGTANTGELFF
CDR3nt: TGCGCCAGCAGCCGGGGGACGGCTAACACCGGGGAGCTGTTTTTT
v_gene: TRBV5-1
d_gene: -
abundance: once
j_gene: TRBJ2-2

CDR3aa: CASSPAGSDEQFF
CDR3nt: TGTGCCAGCAGCCCAGCGGGGAGCGATGAGCAGTTCTTC
v_gene: TRBV2
d_gene: TRBD2
abundance: -
j_gene: TRBJ2-1

CDR3aa: CASRRNGQETQYF
CDR3nt: TGTGCCAGCAGGAGAAATGGACAAGAGACCCAGTACTTC
v_gene: TRBV28
d_gene: -
abundance: -
j_gene: TRBJ2-5

CDR3aa: CASSQTGTASSYEQYF
CDR3nt: TGCGCCAGCAGTCAAACCGGGACAGCGAGCTCCTACGAGCAGTACTTC
v_gene: TRBV5-1
d_gene: TRBD1
abundance: few
j_gene: TRBJ2-7

CDR3aa: CASSLSRGRIEQYF
CDR3nt: TGCGCCAGCAGCTTGTCCAGGGGGCGCATCGAGCAGTACTTC
v_gene: TRBV5-1
d_gene: TRBD1
abundance: -
j_gene: TRBJ2-7

CDR3aa: CASSPHTASSYNEQFF
CDR3nt: TGCGCCAGCAGCCCCCATACAGCAAGCTCCTACAATGAGCAGTTCTTC
v_gene: TRBV5-1
d_gene: -
abundance: -
j_gene: TRBJ2-1

CDR3aa: CASSYFGSEETQYF
CDR3nt: TGTGCCAGCTCATACTTCGGCAGCGAAGAGACCCAGTACTTC
v_gene: TRBV18
d_gene: -
abundance: -
j_gene: TRBJ2-5

CDR3aa: CSVEARTGNTGELFF
CDR3nt: TGCAGCGTTGAAGCGAGGACAGGGAACACCGGGGAGCTGTTTTTT
v_gene: TRBV29-1
d_gene: TRBD1
abundance: -
j_gene: TRBJ2-2

CDR3aa: CAISTGTSTDTQYF
CDR3nt: TGTGCCATCAGCACAGGGACCAGCACAGATACGCAGTATTTT
v_gene: TRBV10-3
d_gene: -
abundance: few
j_gene: TRBJ2-3

CDR3aa: CSASSSYEQYF
CDR3nt: TGCAGCGCCTCCTCTTCCTACGAGCAGTACTTC
v_gene: TRBV29-1
d_gene: -
abundance: -
j_gene: TRBJ2-7

CDR3aa: CAWSRGQGPNQPQHF
CDR3nt: TGTGCCTGGAGTCGGGGGCAGGGCCCTAACCAGCCCCAGCATTTT
v_gene: TRBV30
d_gene: -
abundance: few
j_gene: TRBJ1-5

CDR3aa: CASSSDNSYTEAFF
CDR3nt: TGCGCCAGCAGCTCGGATAACAGTTACACTGAAGCTTTCTTT
v_gene: TRBV5-1
d_gene: -
abundance: -
j_gene: TRBJ1-1

CDR3aa: CASGPGRRQETQYF
CDR3nt: TGTGCCAGCGGGCCGGGACGTCGCCAAGAGACCCAGTACTTC
v_gene: TRBV25-1
d_gene: -
abundance: -
j_gene: TRBJ2-5

CDR3aa: CASSLTGLRTTAVDTQYF
CDR3nt: TGTGCCAGCAGCTTAACTGGTCTTCGGACTACAGCCGTAGATACGCAGTATTTT
v_gene: TRBV7-3
d_gene: -
abundance: -
j_gene: TRBJ2-3

CDR3aa: CASKAAGETQYF
CDR3nt: TGTGCCAGCAAGGCGGCCGGCGAGACCCAGTACTTC
v_gene: TRBV2
d_gene: -
abundance: -
j_gene: TRBJ2-5

CDR3aa: CASSPRRRWGGNEQFF
CDR3nt: TGTGCCAGCAGCCCACGCCGGCGGTGGGGGGGGAATGAGCAGTTCTTC
v_gene: TRBV7-9
d_gene: TRBD2
abundance: -
j_gene: TRBJ2-1

CDR3aa: CASSIGTGNYGYTF
CDR3nt: TGCGCCAGCAGCATTGGGACCGGAAACTATGGCTACACCTTC
v_gene: TRBV5-1
d_gene: -
abundance: -
j_gene: TRBJ1-2

CDR3aa: CASSVAVGRQETQYF
CDR3nt: TGTGCCAGCAGCGTAGCCGTCGGTCGCCAAGAGACCCAGTACTTC
v_gene: TRBV9
d_gene: -
abundance: -
j_gene: TRBJ2-5

CDR3aa: CAWSVSRQGKGQYF
CDR3nt: TGTGCCTGGAGTGTAAGTCGACAGGGGAAGGGCCAGTACTTC
v_gene: TRBV30
d_gene: TRBD1
abundance: -
j_gene: TRBJ2-7

CDR3aa: CASSERSAEKLFF
CDR3nt: TGTGCCAGCAGTGAACGAAGCGCCGAAAAACTGTTTTTT
v_gene: TRBV25-1
d_gene: -
abundance: -
j_gene: TRBJ1-4

CDR3aa: CSVGRRGYEQYF
CDR3nt: TGCAGCGTAGGGCGCCGGGGTTACGAGCAGTACTTC
v_gene: TRBV29-1
d_gene: -
abundance: -
j_gene: TRBJ2-7

CDR3aa: CSVGQGGETQYF
CDR3nt: TGCAGCGTAGGCCAGGGTGGGGAGACCCAGTACTTC
v_gene: TRBV29-1
d_gene: -
abundance: -
j_gene: TRBJ2-5

CDR3aa: CASRGLSTDTQYF
CDR3nt: TGCGCCAGCAGAGGTCTTAGCACAGATACGCAGTATTTT
v_gene: TRBV5-1
d_gene: -
abundance: few
j_gene: TRBJ2-3

CDR3aa: CASGPGLRTGLGTEAFF
CDR3nt: TGTGCCAGCGGACCGGGACTCCGAACGGGGCTGGGCACTGAAGCTTTCTTT
v_gene: TRBV7-9
d_gene: -
abundance: -
j_gene: TRBJ1-1

CDR3aa: CAWTDGAVGTEAFF
CDR3nt: TGTGCCTGGACTGACGGGGCAGTGGGTACTGAAGCTTTCTTT
v_gene: TRBV30
d_gene: -
abundance: -
j_gene: TRBJ1-1

CDR3aa: CASSAMQTREGEQYF
CDR3nt: TGTGCCAGCAGCGCGATGCAAACTAGGGAGGGCGAGCAGTACTTC
v_gene: TRBV5-4
d_gene: TRBD2
abundance: -
j_gene: TRBJ2-7

CDR3aa: CASSFLGASQETQYF
CDR3nt: TGTGCCAGCAGCTTCCTTGGAGCGTCCCAAGAGACCCAGTACTTC
v_gene: TRBV7-9
d_gene: -
abundance: -
j_gene: TRBJ2-5

CDR3aa: CAWTDMNTEAFF
CDR3nt: TGTGCCTGGACGGACATGAACACTGAAGCTTTCTTT
v_gene: TRBV30
d_gene: -
abundance: -
j_gene: TRBJ1-1

CDR3aa: CASSPPGQGDYGYTF
CDR3nt: TGTGCCAGCTCACCACCGGGGCAGGGGGACTATGGCTACACCTTC
v_gene: TRBV18
d_gene: TRBD1
abundance: -
j_gene: TRBJ1-2

CDR3aa: CASSPSLDYYNEQFF
CDR3nt: TGTGCCAGCAGCCCCTCACTGGACTACTACAATGAGCAGTTCTTC
v_gene: TRBV14
d_gene: -
abundance: -
j_gene: TRBJ2-1

CDR3aa: CASSPPSGSLKEQYF
CDR3nt: TGTGCCAGCAGTCCTCCTAGCGGCTCCCTTAAGGAGCAGTACTTC
v_gene: TRBV27
d_gene: TRBD2
abundance: -
j_gene: TRBJ2-7

CDR3aa: CASSYRVNTGELFF
CDR3nt: TGTGCCAGCAGCTACAGGGTCAACACCGGGGAGCTGTTTTTT
v_gene: TRBV14
d_gene: -
abundance: few
j_gene: TRBJ2-2

CDR3aa: CASSLMPSYEQYF
CDR3nt: TGTGCCAGCAGCTTAATGCCCTCCTACGAGCAGTACTTC
v_gene: TRBV7-3
d_gene: -
abundance: -
j_gene: TRBJ2-7

CDR3aa: CASSFGSFQETQYF
CDR3nt: TGCGCCAGCAGCTTTGGTAGTTTCCAAGAGACCCAGTACTTC
v_gene: TRBV5-1
d_gene: -
abundance: -
j_gene: TRBJ2-5

CDR3aa: CASSSTGGNYEQYF
CDR3nt: TGCGCCAGCAGCTCGACAGGGGGCAACTACGAGCAGTACTTC
v_gene: TRBV5-1
d_gene: TRBD1
abundance: -
j_gene: TRBJ2-7

CDR3aa: CASSQDPRRGVYNEQFF
CDR3nt: TGTGCCAGCAGCCAAGACCCGCGCAGGGGGGTTTACAATGAGCAGTTCTTC
v_gene: TRBV14
d_gene: -
abundance: -
j_gene: TRBJ2-1

CDR3aa: CASSVHRDRVSNTGELFF
CDR3nt: TGTGCCAGCAGTGTCCACCGGGACAGGGTTTCGAACACCGGGGAGCTGTTTTTT
v_gene: TRBV27
d_gene: TRBD1
abundance: few
j_gene: TRBJ2-2

CDR3aa: CASSQTGVTTTDTQYF
CDR3nt: TGTGCCAGCAGCCAAACCGGGGTGACTACCACAGATACGCAGTATTTT
v_gene: TRBV7-2
d_gene: -
abundance: few
j_gene: TRBJ2-3